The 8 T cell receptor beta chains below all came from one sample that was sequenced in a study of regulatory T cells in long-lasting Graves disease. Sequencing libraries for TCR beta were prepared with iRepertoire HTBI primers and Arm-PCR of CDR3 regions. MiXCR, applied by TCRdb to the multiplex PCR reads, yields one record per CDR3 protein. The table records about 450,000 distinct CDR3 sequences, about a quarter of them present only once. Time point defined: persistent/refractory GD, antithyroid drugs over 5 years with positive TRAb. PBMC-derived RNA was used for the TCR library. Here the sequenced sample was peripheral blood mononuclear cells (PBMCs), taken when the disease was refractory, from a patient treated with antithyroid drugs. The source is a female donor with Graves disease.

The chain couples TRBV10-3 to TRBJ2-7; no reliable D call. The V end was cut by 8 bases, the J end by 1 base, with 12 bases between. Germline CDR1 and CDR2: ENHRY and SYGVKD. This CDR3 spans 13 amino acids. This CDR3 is CAIARTASYEQYF. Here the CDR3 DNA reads TGTGCCATCGCGAGGACCGCTTCCTACGAGCAGTACTTC.

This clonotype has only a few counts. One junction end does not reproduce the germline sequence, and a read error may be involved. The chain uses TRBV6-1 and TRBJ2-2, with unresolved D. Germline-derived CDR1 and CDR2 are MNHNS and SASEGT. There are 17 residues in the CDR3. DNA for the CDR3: TGTGCCAGCAGTGAAGCTTTAATTAGTGGGAACCCCGGGGAGCTGTTTTTT. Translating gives CASSEALISGNPGELFF.

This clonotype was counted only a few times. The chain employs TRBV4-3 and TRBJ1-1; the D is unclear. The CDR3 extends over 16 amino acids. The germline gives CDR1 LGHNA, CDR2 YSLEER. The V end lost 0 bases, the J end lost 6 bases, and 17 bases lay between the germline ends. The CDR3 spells CASSQEAGLRISEAFF. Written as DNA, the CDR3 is TGCGCCAGCAGCCAAGAGGCGGGCCTCCGGATCTCTGAAGCTTTCTTT.

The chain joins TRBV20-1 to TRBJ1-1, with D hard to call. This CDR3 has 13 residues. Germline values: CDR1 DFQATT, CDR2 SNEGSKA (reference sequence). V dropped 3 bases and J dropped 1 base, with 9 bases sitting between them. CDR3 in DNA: TGCAGTGCTAGCAAAAATTCGAACACTGAAGCTTTCTTT. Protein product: CSASKNSNTEAFF.

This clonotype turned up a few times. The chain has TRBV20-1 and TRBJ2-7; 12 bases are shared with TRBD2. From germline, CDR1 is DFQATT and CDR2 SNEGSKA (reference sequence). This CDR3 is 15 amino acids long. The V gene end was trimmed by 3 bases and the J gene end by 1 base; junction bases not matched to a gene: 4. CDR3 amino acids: CSASRLAGVSYEQYF. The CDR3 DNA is TGCAGTGCTAGTCGACTAGCGGGAGTGTCCTACGAGCAGTACTTC.

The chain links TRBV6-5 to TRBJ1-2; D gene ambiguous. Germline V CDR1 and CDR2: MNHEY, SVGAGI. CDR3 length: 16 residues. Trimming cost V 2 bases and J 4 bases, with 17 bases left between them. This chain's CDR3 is CASSYGSPVLLYGYTF. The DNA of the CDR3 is TGTGCCAGCAGTTACGGATCCCCCGTACTCCTCTATGGCTACACCTTC.

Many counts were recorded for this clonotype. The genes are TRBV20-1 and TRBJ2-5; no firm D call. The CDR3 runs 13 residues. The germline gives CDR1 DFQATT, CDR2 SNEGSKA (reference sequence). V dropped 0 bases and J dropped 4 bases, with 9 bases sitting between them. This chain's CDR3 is CSARDGNRETQYF. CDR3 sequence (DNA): TGCAGTGCTAGAGATGGGAATAGAGAGACCCAGTACTTC.

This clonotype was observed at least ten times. CDR3 residues: CASSPQGQGVGYTF. The CDR3 coding sequence is TGTGCCAGCAGCCCCCAGGGACAGGGGGTAGGCTACACCTTC. This chain links TRBV7-3 with TRBJ1-2; 11 positions match TRBD1. The V segment lost 5 bases and the J segment 8 bases; nucleotides outside the gene matches: 7. Germline lookup yields CDR1 SGHTA and CDR2 FQGTGA. This CDR3 has 14 amino acids.